These 28 T cell receptor beta chains came from one sample sequenced in a study of T cell responses to AZD1222 COVID-19 vaccine. The protocol was immunoSEQ multiplex PCR, while the TCRdb copy is restricted to in-frame clones and leaves out a portion. The sample lists hundreds of thousands of clones, approximately 94% occurring once. The sample in question was peripheral blood, obtained 28 days after the second AZD1222 dose. These receptors all stem from an adult who received the AZD1222 COVID-19 vaccine.

The V gene is TRBV12-3 or TRBV12-4, the J gene TRBJ1-5; no definite D call. The CDR3 spans 13 residues. With 6 bases removed from V and 6 bases from J, the gap between germline ends came to 12 bases. CDR3 sequence (DNA): TGTGCCAGCAGCCGGGGTCAGAGTCAGCCCCAGCATTTT. Its translation: CASSRGQSQPQHF.

This chain joins TRBV9 and TRBJ2-1; tentative D call: TRBD2 (6 bases). Germline V CDR1 and CDR2: SGDLS, YYNGEE. The CDR3 covers 14 residues. Trimming stripped 4 bases from V and 6 bases from J, with 14 bases between. DNA for the CDR3: TGTGCCAGCAGCCCCACACCCGGGGGCAATGAGCAGTTCTTC. Protein product: CASSPTPGGNEQFF.

J is TRBJ1-5 and V is TRBV6-5; weak D call: TRBD1 (6 bases). Per the germline V gene, CDR1 is MNHEY and CDR2 is SVGAGI. The ends were cut back, 6 bases at V and 7 bases at J, with 19 bases in the middle. CDR3 size: 15 residues. CDR3 protein: CASSWGPYPGQPQHF. CDR3 DNA sequence: TGTGCCAGCAGCTGGGGGCCGTATCCGGGGCAGCCCCAGCATTTT.

J is TRBJ2-1 and V is TRBV5-6, with 11 positions matching TRBD2. CDR3 length equals 16 residues. Per germline, CDR1 SGHDT and CDR2 YYEEEE. V was pared by 0 bases and J by 4 bases, with 3 bases of the junction left unmatched. The CDR3, as DNA: TGTGCCAGCAGCTTGGTTCTAGCGGGGGGTTACAATGAGCAGTTCTTC. Translated: CASSLVLAGGYNEQFF.

The chain links TRBV5-1 to TRBJ1-6, with TRBD1 matching over 11 bases. Germline loops: CDR1 SGHRS, CDR2 YFSETQ. V trimming: 5 bases; J trimming: 8 bases; junction bases outside the gene matches: 3. This CDR3 is 14 amino acids long. The CDR3 spells CASSGDRGYSPLHF. For the CDR3, the DNA is TGCGCCAGCAGTGGGGACAGGGGGTATTCACCCCTCCACTTT.

J is TRBJ2-7 and V is TRBV15; 9 bases agree with TRBD1. The CDR3 length is 16 residues. After removal of 3 bases from V and 3 bases from J, the junction contained 9 bases not matched to a gene. Looked up from germline, CDR1 is LNHNV and CDR2 is YYDKDF (reference sequence). In DNA form, the CDR3 reads TGTGCCACCAGCAGGGGACCGGGACAGGGTAACTACGAGCAGTACTTC. Translation: CATSRGPGQGNYEQYF.

J is TRBJ2-1 and V is TRBV7-3, with D unclear. The V end lost 5 bases, the J end lost 4 bases, and 12 bases lay between the germline ends. Germline V gives CDR1 SGHTA, CDR2 FQGTGA. The CDR3 has 14 amino acids. The DNA of the CDR3 is TGTGCCAGCAGCCCATCTAGTTCGTACAATGAGCAGTTCTTC. Translation gives CASSPSSSYNEQFF.

The chain combines TRBV10-3 with TRBJ1-1; possible D gene TRBD1, 5 bases. Germline loops: CDR1 ENHRY, CDR2 SYGVKD. This CDR3 contains 14 residues. V was trimmed by 4 bases and J by 5 bases, leaving 14 bases between them. The CDR3 DNA reads TGTGCCATCAGTGCTAGACAGATATCAACTGAAGCTTTCTTT. This encodes CAISARQISTEAFF.

The chain has TRBV19 and TRBJ2-7; 15 nucleotides line up with TRBD2. V lost 3 bases, J lost 2 bases, and 2 bases stayed unmatched. The CDR3 has 16 residues. Germline loops: CDR1 LNHDA, CDR2 SQIVND (reference sequence). The CDR3: CASSIGLAGGTYEQYF. The CDR3 DNA follows: TGTGCCAGTAGTATTGGACTAGCGGGGGGGACCTACGAGCAGTACTTC.

This clone was picked up one time. The chain joins TRBV20-1 to TRBJ1-5; D not resolved. From germline, CDR1 is DFQATT and CDR2 SNEGSKA (reference sequence). CDR3 length: 14 amino acids. Trimming took 3 bases from V and 0 from J, leaving 9 bases between them. CDR3 amino acids: CSASHGYSNQPQHF. In nucleotides, the CDR3 is TGCAGTGCTAGTCACGGATATAGCAATCAGCCCCAGCATTTT.

This rearrangement joins TRBV28 to TRBJ1-5, with 7 bases matching TRBD1. This CDR3 is built from 14 residues. Unmatched junction bases numbered 7, after V lost 8 bases and J lost 3 bases. CDR1 is MDHEN, CDR2 SYDVKM, per germline. The CDR3 DNA is TGTGCCAGCCGCGGGACAGCCCTCAATCAGCCCCAGCATTTT. This encodes CASRGTALNQPQHF.

The chain carries TRBV5-1 and TRBJ2-5; a weak D match, TRBD2 (5 bases). There are 13 residues in the CDR3. V was trimmed by 4 bases and J by 5 bases, leaving 12 bases between them. Germline V gene data show CDR1 as SGHRS and CDR2 as YFSETQ. The CDR3 DNA follows: TGCGCCAGCAGCCCCAGCGGCGGTGAGACCCAGTACTTC. Its translation is CASSPSGGETQYF.

The chain recombines TRBV6-5 with TRBJ2-2; possibly TRBD2 for D (6 bases). The germline V gene has CDR1 MNHEY and CDR2 SVGAGI. This CDR3 region has 15 residues. V was shortened by 5 bases and J by 5 bases, with 15 bases between the two germline ends. CDR3 protein: CASSPRRAATGELFF. The CDR3 nucleotides are TGTGCCAGCAGTCCCCGGAGGGCGGCGACCGGGGAGCTGTTTTTT.

V and J are TRBV13 and TRBJ1-5; no clear D gene. Trimming shortened V by 2 bases and J by 0 bases, and 11 bases separated the two germline ends. Germline CDR1 reads PRHDT; CDR2 reads FYEKMQ (reference sequence). CDR3 size: 16 residues. CDR3 sequence (DNA): TGTGCCAGCAGCTTATGGGCCAGCAATAGCAATCAGCCCCAGCATTTT. It encodes CASSLWASNSNQPQHF.

The chain is built from TRBV2 and TRBJ1-1; D is undetermined. V lost 6 bases to trimming and J lost 7 bases, with 12 bases between them. This CDR3 region has 12 residues. The germline V gene encodes CDR1 SNHLY and CDR2 FYNNEI. CDR3 amino acids: CASRWTPFEAFF. Written as DNA, the CDR3 is TGTGCCAGCAGGTGGACCCCGTTTGAAGCTTTCTTT. The full variable domain, in which reference TRBV2 and TRBJ1-1 provide the parts outside the CDR3, is EPEVTQTPSHQVTQMGQEVILRCVPISNHLYFYWYRQILGQKVEFLVSFYNNEISEKSEIFDDQFSVERPDGSNFTLKIRSTKLEDSAMYFCASRWTPFEAFFGQGTRLTVV.

The chain carries TRBV10-2 and TRBJ2-2; the match to TRBD1 covers 8 bases. This CDR3 region has 14 residues. V lost 6 bases and J lost 1; bases outside the gene matches: 1. In germline, CDR1 is WSHSY, CDR2 SAAADI. CDR3 amino acids: CASRGTGNTGELFF. CDR3 DNA sequence: TGCGCCAGCAGGGGGACAGGGAACACCGGGGAGCTGTTTTTT.

The chain employs TRBV6-5 and TRBJ2-2; D is possibly TRBD1 (8 bases). Trimming pared 4 bases from V and 5 bases from J, leaving 14 bases between. Germline CDR1 and CDR2: MNHEY and SVGAGI. The CDR3 is 15 amino acids. Here the CDR3 reads CASSFDRGGTGELFF. The CDR3 DNA reads TGTGCCAGCAGTTTCGACAGGGGAGGGACCGGGGAGCTGTTTTTT.

This sequence joins TRBV18 and TRBJ1-2; 8 bases align to TRBD1. Losses at the gene ends were 6 bases for V and 8 bases for J; bases not matched to a gene: 11. Germline V gives CDR1 KGHSH, CDR2 LQKENI. This CDR3 has 14 residues. In nucleotides, the CDR3 is TGTGCCAGCTCCCTAGAGCAGGGGGCGCAAGGCTACACCTTC. Its protein is CASSLEQGAQGYTF.

The chain couples TRBV19 to TRBJ2-7; 8 nucleotides line up with TRBD1. Germline CDR1 reads LNHDA; CDR2 reads SQIVND (reference sequence). The CDR3 runs to 13 residues. V lost 7 bases to trimming and J lost 5 bases; unmatched junction nucleotides: 7. CDR3 nucleotides: TGTGCCAGTAACCCGACAGGGGTTGACGAGCAGTACTTC. This translates into CASNPTGVDEQYF. Drawing the rest from reference TRBV19 and TRBJ2-7, the complete variable domain is DGGITQSPKYLFRKEGQNVTLSCEQNLNHDAMYWYRQDPGQGLRLIYYSQIVNDFQKGDIAEGYSVSREKKESFPLTVTSAQKNPTAFYLCASNPTGVDEQYFGPGTRLTVT.

This clone was counted between two and nine times. The chain employs TRBV10-3 and TRBJ2-7, with 8 bases that match TRBD2. Unmatched junction bases numbered 6, after V lost 11 bases and J lost 0 bases. Germline CDR1 reads ENHRY; CDR2 reads SYGVKD. This CDR3 is built from 13 residues. In DNA form, the CDR3 reads TGTGCCGTTCAGCGGGAGCCCTCCTACGAGCAGTACTTC. Its protein is CAVQREPSYEQYF.

This sequence joins TRBV28 and TRBJ1-1, with unresolved D. There are 12 residues in the CDR3. Germline CDR1 is MDHEN and CDR2 is SYDVKM. V lost 2 bases to trimming and J lost 7 bases, with 8 bases between them. DNA of the CDR3: TGTGCCAGCAGTTTAACGATGAGTGAAGCTTTCTTT. Amino acid sequence: CASSLTMSEAFF.

The V gene is TRBV12-3 or TRBV12-4, the J gene TRBJ1-1; D call uncertain. The CDR3 runs 13 residues. Trimming stripped 4 bases from V and 4 bases from J, with 10 bases between. The CDR3 DNA reads TGTGCCAGCAGTTCTCGGGCGGGCACTGAAGCTTTCTTT. Its translation: CASSSRAGTEAFF.

The V gene is TRBV5-1, the J gene TRBJ2-1; TRBD1 matches 7 bases. The CDR3 contains 15 residues. Per germline, CDR1 SGHRS and CDR2 YFSETQ. V lost 1 base and J lost 4; bases outside the gene matches: 5. For the CDR3, the DNA is TGCGCCAGCAGCTTGTCTCAGGGGGAGTACAATGAGCAGTTCTTC. Its protein product is CASSLSQGEYNEQFF.

This chain connects TRBV4-1 to TRBJ2-7; D may correspond to TRBD1 or TRBD2 (5 bases each). The germline gives CDR1 MGHRA, CDR2 YSYEKL. V was trimmed by 5 bases and J by 4 bases, leaving 15 bases between them. The CDR3 has 14 residues. CDR3 loop: CASSSPGREYEQYF. CDR3 sequence (DNA): TGCGCCAGCAGCTCACCGGGCAGGGAGTACGAGCAGTACTTC.

The V call is TRBV6-5, the J call TRBJ2-1, with 7 bases fitting TRBD2. CDR3 length: 13 residues. With 5 bases clipped from V and 4 bases from J, the junction kept 2 bases outside the gene matches. Germline loops: CDR1 MNHEY, CDR2 SVGAGI. The CDR3 DNA is TGTGCCAGCAGTCGCGGGGGATACAATGAGCAGTTCTTC. Protein product: CASSRGGYNEQFF.

The genes are TRBV19 and TRBJ2-1; 12 bases match TRBD2. The CDR3 runs to 15 residues. J was trimmed by 4 bases and V by 4 bases; bases with no gene match: 2. In germline, CDR1 is LNHDA, CDR2 SQIVND (reference sequence). The DNA for the CDR3 is TGTGCCAGTAGTAGGACTAGCGGGAAGTACAATGAGCAGTTCTTC. Protein sequence: CASSRTSGKYNEQFF.

This sequence joins TRBV2 and TRBJ1-6; 11 positions agree with TRBD1. Germline values: CDR1 SNHLY, CDR2 FYNNEI. The trim removed 5 bases at V and 9 bases at J, leaving 9 bases unmatched. The CDR3 is 16 residues long. The CDR3 is CASSPTGTGGTSPLHF. The CDR3 coding sequence is TGTGCCAGCAGTCCTACCGGGACAGGGGGTACTTCACCCCTCCACTTT.

V and J are TRBV9 and TRBJ2-7; D tentatively fits TRBD1 or TRBD2 (5 bases each). The CDR3 has 17 amino acids. V was shortened by 4 bases and J by 4 bases, with 24 bases between the two germline ends. CDR1 is SGDLS, CDR2 YYNGEE, per germline. The CDR3 region has the DNA TGTGCCAGCAGCCCACCGTCTAGGGGTCAGGGACGGTACGAGCAGTACTTC. Protein: CASSPPSRGQGRYEQYF.